Following are 8 T cell receptor beta chains from one sample sequenced in a study of blood T cell repertoires in COVID-19. Sequenced by immunoSEQ multiplex PCR; TCRdb stores in-frame clones only, minus some. The repertoire has 260,000 or so clones, roughly 87% of them found once; the top ten carry approximately 0.7%. The sequenced material came from peripheral blood. Source of these receptors: a human donor in a cohort sampled during active COVID-19.

The chain joins TRBV3-1 (or the pseudogene TRBV3-2) to TRBJ1-4; TRBD1 is a possible D gene (6 bases). Trimming shortened V by 0 bases and J by 8 bases, and 13 bases separated the two germline ends. Germline V gene data show CDR1 as LGHDT and CDR2 as YNNKEL (reference sequence). This CDR3 has 15 amino acids. CDR3 coding DNA: TGTGCCAGCAGCCAAGAGGGACATGTAATAGAAAAACTGTTTTTT. Translation: CASSQEGHVIEKLFF.

The chain carries TRBV30 and TRBJ1-4; D possibly corresponds to TRBD1 (6 bases). Trimming took 5 bases from V and 7 from J, leaving 14 bases between them. Germline CDR1 reads GTSNPN; CDR2 reads SVGIG (reference sequence). CDR3 length: 13 residues. CDR3 in DNA: TGTGCCTGGGGGCAGGGGTCTGGTGAAAAACTGTTTTTT. Amino acids: CAWGQGSGEKLFF.

A single count supports this clone. The chain combines TRBV5-6 with TRBJ2-7; D gene ambiguous. The CDR3 covers 15 residues. Germline lookup yields CDR1 SGHDT and CDR2 YYEEEE. The germline V and J ends were trimmed by 0 bases and 2 bases, with 12 bases remaining between them. CDR3 DNA: TGTGCCAGCAGCTTGGGCCCGGGTGATACCTACGAGCAGTACTTC. This translates into CASSLGPGDTYEQYF.

This sequence joins TRBV4-3 and TRBJ2-2; 13 bases map to TRBD2. The CDR3 has 19 residues. Trimming took 1 base from V and 5 from J; bases not matched to a gene: 10. Germline V lookup: CDR1 LGHNA, CDR2 YSLEER. This chain's CDR3 is CASSQVGLAGEEGTGELFF. The CDR3 region has the DNA TGCGCCAGCAGCCAAGTAGGACTAGCGGGAGAAGAAGGGACCGGGGAGCTGTTTTTT.

This chain connects TRBV19 to TRBJ1-5; 12 nucleotides agree with TRBD1. Germline V gene lookup returns CDR1 LNHDA and CDR2 SQIVND (reference sequence). CDR3 size: 17 residues. Trimming at V came to 5 bases and at J to 2 bases, leaving 7 bases not matched to a gene. CDR3 DNA: TGTGCCAGTAGTCAACCGGGACAGGGGGCGGGCAATCAGCCCCAGCATTTT. Translated, it gives CASSQPGQGAGNQPQHF.

The rearrangement joins TRBV24-1 to TRBJ1-3, with no clear D. The germline CDR1 and CDR2 sequences are KGHDR and SFDVKD. This CDR3 region has 13 residues. Trimming cost V 8 bases and J 4 bases, with 11 bases left between them. The DNA of the CDR3 is TGTGCCACCAATGACCTGTTCGGAAACACCATATATTTT. This codes for CATNDLFGNTIYF.

V and J are TRBV12-3 or TRBV12-4 and TRBJ2-7, with a tentative D call TRBD1 (6 bases). Trimming removed 6 bases at V and 3 bases at J, with 12 bases between. The CDR3 consists of 13 residues. CDR3 residues: CASSHRGGYEQYF. CDR3 nucleotide sequence: TGTGCCAGCAGCCACAGAGGGGGCTACGAGCAGTACTTC.

The CDR3, as DNA: TGTGCCAGCAGTTTACGACTAGCGGGAGGGGATGAGCAGTTCTTC. Its protein product is CASSLRLAGGDEQFF. The chain carries TRBV27 and TRBJ2-1; TRBD2 matches at 14 bases. The CDR3 spans 15 residues. Germline CDR1 is MNHEY and CDR2 is SMNVEV (reference sequence). V lost 2 bases and J lost 8; bases outside the gene matches: 2.